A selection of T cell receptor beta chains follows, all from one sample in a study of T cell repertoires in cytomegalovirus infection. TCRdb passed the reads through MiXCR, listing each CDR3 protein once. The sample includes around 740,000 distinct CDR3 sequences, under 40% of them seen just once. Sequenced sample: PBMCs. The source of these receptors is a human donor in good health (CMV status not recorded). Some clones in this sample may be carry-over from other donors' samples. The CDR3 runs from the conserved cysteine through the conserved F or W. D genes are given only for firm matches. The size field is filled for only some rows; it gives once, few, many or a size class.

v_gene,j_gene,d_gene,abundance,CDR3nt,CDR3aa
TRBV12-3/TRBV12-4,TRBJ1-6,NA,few,TGTGCCAGCAGCCTAAAGGGCTTATCACCCCTCCACTTT,CASSLKGLSPLHF
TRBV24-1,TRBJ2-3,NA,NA,TGTGCCACCAGTGATCGTGGGGAACGGTTCGGGGATACGCAGTATTTT,CATSDRGERFGDTQYF
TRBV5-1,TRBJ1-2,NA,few,TGCGCCAGCCGCGCTTCCACGGGAGCTAACTATGGCTACACCTTC,CASRASTGANYGYTF
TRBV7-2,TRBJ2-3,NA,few,TGTGCCAGCAGCTTAGGATTTGGCGGTCGGTTAGGCACAGATACGCAGTATTTT,CASSLGFGGRLGTDTQYF
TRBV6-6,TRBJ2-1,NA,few,TGTGCCAGCAGAGGCCGGGACTTCTACAATGAGCAGTTCTTC,CASRGRDFYNEQFF
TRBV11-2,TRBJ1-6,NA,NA,TGTGCCAGCAGCTTAGAGCAGGGAGGGCGCTGGGCCGATAATTCACCCCTCCACTTT,CASSLEQGGRWADNSPLHF
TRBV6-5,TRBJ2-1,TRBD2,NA,TGTGCCAGCAGGGCCGATCGATTCCCTAGCGGGACTGAGCAGTTCTTC,CASRADRFPSGTEQFF
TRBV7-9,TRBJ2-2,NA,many,TGTGCCAGCTCGGACGGGGAGCTGTTTTTT,CASSDGELFF
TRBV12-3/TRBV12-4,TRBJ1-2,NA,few,TGTGCCAGCAGTTTAGAAGGGGGACGAGGGTATGCTAACTATGGCTACACCTTC,CASSLEGGRGYANYGYTF
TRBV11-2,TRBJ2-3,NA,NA,TGTGCCAGCAGGCAAACTGACACAGATACGCAGTATTTT,CASRQTDTDTQYF
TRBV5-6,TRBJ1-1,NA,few,TGTGCCAGCAGCTTCCTGGGGGCCGAAGCTTTCTTT,CASSFLGAEAFF